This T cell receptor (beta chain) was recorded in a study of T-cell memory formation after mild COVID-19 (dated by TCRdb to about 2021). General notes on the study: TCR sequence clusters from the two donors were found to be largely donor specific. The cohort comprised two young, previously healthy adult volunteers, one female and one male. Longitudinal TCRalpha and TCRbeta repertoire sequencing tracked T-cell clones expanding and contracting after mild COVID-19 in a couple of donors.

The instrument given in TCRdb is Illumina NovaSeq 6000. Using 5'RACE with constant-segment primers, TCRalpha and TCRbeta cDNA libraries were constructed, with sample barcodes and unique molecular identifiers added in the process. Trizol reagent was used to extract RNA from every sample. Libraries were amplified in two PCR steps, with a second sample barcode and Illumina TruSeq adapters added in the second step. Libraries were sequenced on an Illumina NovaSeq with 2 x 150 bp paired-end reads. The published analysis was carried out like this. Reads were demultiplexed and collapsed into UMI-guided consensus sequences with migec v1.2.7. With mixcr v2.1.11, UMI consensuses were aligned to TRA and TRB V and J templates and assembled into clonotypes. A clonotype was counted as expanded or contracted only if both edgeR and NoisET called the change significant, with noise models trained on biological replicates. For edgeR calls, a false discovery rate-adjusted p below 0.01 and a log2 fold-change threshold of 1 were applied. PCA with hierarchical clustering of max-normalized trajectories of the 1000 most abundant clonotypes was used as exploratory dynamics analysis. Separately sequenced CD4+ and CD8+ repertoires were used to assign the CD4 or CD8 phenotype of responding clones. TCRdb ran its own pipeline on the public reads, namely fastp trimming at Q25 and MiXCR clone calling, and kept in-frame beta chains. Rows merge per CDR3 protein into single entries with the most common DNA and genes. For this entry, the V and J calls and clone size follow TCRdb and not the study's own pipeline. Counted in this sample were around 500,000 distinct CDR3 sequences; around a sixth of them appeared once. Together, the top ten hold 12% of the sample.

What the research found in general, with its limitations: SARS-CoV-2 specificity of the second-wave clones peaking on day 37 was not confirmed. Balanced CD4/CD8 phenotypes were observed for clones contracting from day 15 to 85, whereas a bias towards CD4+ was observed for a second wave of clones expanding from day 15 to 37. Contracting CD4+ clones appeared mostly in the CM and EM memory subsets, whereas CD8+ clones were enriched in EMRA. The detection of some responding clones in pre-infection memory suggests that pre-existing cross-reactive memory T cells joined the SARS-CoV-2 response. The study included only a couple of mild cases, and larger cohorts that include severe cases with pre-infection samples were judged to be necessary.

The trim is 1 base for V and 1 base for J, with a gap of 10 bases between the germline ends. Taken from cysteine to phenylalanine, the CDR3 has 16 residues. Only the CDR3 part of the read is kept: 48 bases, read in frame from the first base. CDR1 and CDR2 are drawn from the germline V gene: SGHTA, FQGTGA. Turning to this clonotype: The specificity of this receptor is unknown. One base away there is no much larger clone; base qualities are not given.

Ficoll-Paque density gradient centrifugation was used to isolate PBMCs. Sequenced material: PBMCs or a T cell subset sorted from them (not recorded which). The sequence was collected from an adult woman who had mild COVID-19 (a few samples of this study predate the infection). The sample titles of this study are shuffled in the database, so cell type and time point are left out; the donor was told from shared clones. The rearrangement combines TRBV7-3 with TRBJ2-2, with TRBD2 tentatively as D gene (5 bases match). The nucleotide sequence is TGTGCCAGCAGCTTAATAGGTAGCGAGAACACCGGGGAGCTGTTTTTT. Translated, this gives CASSLIGSENTGELFF.